This T cell receptor (beta chain) was retrieved from a study of cytomegalovirus exposure and HLA in healthy donors. Study overall: An early data release held 80 million or so unique TCRs from HLA-typed donors.

Each of the donors was a healthy bone marrow donor. Trimming shortened V by 5 bases and J by 4 bases, and 18 bases separated the two germline ends. CDR3 size: 16 residues. Germline V gene lookup returns CDR1 MDHEN and CDR2 SYDVKM. In the PCR, 60 Vbeta and 13 Jbeta primers were used. Repertoires were generated with immunoSEQ multiplex PCR, while TCRdb's copy carries only in-frame clones and drops some. The table has 64,000 or so clones, approximately 70% seen once; the top ten hold 8.5% to 10%. The receptor comes from a woman aged 45-65 years in good health and CMV-seropositive. The chain is built from TRBV28 and TRBJ1-5, with D tentatively TRBD1 (6 bases). The specimen sequenced was PBMCs. This CDR3 reads CASSLGLGTTNQPQHF. CDR3 nucleotides: TGTGCCAGCAGTCTGGGATTAGGGACAACAAATCAGCCCCAGCATTTT.